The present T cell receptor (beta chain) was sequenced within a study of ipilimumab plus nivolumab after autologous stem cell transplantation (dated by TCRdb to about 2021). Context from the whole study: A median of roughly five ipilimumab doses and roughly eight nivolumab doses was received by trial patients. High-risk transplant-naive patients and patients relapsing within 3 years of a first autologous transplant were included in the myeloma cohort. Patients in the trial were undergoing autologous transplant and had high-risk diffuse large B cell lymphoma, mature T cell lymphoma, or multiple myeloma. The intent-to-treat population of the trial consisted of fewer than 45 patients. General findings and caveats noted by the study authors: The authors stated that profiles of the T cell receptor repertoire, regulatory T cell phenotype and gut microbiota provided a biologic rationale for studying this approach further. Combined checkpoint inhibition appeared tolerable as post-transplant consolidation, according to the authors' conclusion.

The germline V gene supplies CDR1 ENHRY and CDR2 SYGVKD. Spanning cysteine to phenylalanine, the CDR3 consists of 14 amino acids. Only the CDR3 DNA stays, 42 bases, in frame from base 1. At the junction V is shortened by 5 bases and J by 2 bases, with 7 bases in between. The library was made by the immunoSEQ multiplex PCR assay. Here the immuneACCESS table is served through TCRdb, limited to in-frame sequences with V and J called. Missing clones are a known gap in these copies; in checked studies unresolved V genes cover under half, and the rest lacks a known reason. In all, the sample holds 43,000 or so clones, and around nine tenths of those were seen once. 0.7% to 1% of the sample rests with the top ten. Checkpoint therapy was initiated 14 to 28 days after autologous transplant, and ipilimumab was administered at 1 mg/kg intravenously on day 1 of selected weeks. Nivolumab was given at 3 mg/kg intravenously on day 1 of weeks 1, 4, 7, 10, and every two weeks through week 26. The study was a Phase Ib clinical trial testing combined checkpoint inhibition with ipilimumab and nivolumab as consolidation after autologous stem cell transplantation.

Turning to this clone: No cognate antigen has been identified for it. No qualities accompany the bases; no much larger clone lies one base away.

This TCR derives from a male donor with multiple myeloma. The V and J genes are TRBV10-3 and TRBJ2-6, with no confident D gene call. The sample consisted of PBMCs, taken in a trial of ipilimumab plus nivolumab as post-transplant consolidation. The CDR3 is CAISTETGANVLTF. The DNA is TGTGCCATCAGTACTGAAACTGGGGCCAACGTCCTGACTTTC.